What follows describes a single T cell receptor beta chain. This entry comes from a study of blood T cell repertoires in COVID-19. Study-level information: There were acute and convalescent COVID-19 samples, and they came from the United States, Italy and Spain.

The CDR3 spans 13 residues. Germline assignment: CDR1 SGHNT and CDR2 YYREEE (reference sequence). V shed 4 bases, J shed 6 bases, and the junction held 5 bases outside the gene matches. In the study's own analysis: Researchers report that nucleated cell counts were estimated from reference gene primer amplification. Method: immunoSEQ multiplex PCR; TCRdb's copy keeps in-frame clones and lacks some. V, J and clone size are taken as reported in that table, and D and trimming were inferred from the DNA itself. The data hold 200,000 to 250,000 clones, with around four fifths observed a single time. V gene TRBV5-4 combines with J gene TRBJ2-7, with 9 nucleotides matching TRBD1. Sequencing used peripheral blood. The sequence derives from a woman aged 55-75 years with active or convalescent COVID-19. The CDR3 is CASSPGQGGEQYF. The CDR3 coding sequence is TGTGCCAGCAGCCCGGGACAGGGAGGCGAGCAGTACTTC.